What follows are 2 T cell receptor beta chains derived from one specimen sequenced in a study of blood T cells in healthy people across ages. PCR was performed a second time for about 6 to 12 cycles using a sample-barcoded 5' primer and a J-beta primer mix. In TCRdb, the 5' RACE reads were re-called with MiXCR into one record per CDR3 protein. Among 800,000 or so distinct CDR3 sequences, about 62% were seen once, and the ten largest hold 25% to 35%. Material for sequencing was blood. The receptors shown here come from a young man in good health.

The rearrangement links TRBV10-3 to TRBJ1-5; D is undetermined. V lost 4 bases to trimming and J lost 2 bases, with 9 bases between them. Looked up from germline, CDR1 is ENHRY and CDR2 is SYGVKD. CDR3 length: 14 residues. The CDR3 loop is CAISGTGRNQPQHF. In DNA, the CDR3 is TGTGCCATCAGTGGGACTGGACGCAATCAGCCCCAGCATTTT.

This clonotype was counted only a few times. The chain is built from TRBV7-9 and TRBJ2-6; 8 bases line up with TRBD1. Germline lookup yields CDR1 SEHNR and CDR2 FQNEAQ (reference sequence). V lost 5 bases, J lost 0 bases, and 6 bases stayed unmatched. This CDR3 is built from 17 residues. CDR3 coding DNA: TGTGCCAGCAGCCGCGGACAGGGTTTCTCTGGGGCCAACGTCCTGACTTTC. The encoded protein is CASSRGQGFSGANVLTF.